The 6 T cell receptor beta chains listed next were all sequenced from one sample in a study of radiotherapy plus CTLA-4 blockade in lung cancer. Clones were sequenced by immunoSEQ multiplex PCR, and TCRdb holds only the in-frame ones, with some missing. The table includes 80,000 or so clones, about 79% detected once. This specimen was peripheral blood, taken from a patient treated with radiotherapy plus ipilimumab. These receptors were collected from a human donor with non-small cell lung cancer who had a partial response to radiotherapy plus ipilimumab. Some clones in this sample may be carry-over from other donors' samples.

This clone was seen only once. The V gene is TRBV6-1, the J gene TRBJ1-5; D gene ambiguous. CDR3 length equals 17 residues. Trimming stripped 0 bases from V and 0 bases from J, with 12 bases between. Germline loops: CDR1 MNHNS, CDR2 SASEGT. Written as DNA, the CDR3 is TGTGCCAGCAGTGAAGCCGGTAGAGGATATAGCAATCAGCCCCAGCATTTT. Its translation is CASSEAGRGYSNQPQHF.

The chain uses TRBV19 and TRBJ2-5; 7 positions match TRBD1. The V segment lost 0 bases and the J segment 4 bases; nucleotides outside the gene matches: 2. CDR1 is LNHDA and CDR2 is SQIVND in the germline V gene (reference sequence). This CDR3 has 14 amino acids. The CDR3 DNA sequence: TGTGCCAGTAGTATAGAAGGGGGCCCAGAGACCCAGTACTTC. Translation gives CASSIEGGPETQYF.

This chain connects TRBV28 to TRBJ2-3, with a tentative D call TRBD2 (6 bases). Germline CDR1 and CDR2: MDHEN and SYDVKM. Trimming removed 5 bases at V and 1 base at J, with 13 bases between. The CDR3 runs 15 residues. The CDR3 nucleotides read TGTGCCAGCAGTAACCGGGACTCCGGCACAGATACGCAGTATTTT. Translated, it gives CASSNRDSGTDTQYF.

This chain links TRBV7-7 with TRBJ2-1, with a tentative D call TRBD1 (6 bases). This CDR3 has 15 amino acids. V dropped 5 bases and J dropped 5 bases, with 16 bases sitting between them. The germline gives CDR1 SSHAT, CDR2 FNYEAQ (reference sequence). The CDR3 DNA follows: TGTGCCAGCAGCCCCAACCCCGGGACACACAATGAGCAGTTCTTC. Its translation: CASSPNPGTHNEQFF.

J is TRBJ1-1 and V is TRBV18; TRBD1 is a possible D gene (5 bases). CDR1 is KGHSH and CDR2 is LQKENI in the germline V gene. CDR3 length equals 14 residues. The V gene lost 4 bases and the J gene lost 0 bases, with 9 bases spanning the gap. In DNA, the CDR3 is TGTGCCAGCTCACGCGGGACGGTGAACACTGAAGCTTTCTTT. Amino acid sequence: CASSRGTVNTEAFF.

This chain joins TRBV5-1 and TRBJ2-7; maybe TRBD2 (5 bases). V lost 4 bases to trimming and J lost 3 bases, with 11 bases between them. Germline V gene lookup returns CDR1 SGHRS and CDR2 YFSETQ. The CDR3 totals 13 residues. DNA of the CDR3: TGCGCCAGCAGCCCTAGCTGGGGCTACGAGCAGTACTTC. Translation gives CASSPSWGYEQYF.